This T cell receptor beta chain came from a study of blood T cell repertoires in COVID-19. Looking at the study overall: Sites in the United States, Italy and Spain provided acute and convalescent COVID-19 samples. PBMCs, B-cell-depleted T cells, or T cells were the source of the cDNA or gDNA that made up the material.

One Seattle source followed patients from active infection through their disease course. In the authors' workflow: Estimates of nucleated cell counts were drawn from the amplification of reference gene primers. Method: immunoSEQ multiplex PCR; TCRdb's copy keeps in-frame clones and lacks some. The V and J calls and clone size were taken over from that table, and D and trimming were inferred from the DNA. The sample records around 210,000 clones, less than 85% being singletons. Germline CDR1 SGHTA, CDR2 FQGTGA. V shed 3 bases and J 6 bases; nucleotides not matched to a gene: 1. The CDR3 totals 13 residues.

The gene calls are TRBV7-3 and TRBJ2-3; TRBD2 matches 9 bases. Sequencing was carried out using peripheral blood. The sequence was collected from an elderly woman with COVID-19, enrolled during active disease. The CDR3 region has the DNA TGTGCCAGCAGCTTTACTAGCGGGGATACGCAGTATTTT. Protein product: CASSFTSGDTQYF.